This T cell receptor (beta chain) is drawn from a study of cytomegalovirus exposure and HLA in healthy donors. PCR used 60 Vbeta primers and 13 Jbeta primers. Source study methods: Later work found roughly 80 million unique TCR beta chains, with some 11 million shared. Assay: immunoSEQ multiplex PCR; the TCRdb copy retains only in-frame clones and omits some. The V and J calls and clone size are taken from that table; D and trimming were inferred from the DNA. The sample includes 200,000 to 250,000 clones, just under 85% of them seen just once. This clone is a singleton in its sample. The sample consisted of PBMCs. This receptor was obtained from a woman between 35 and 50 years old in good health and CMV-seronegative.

The CDR3 DNA follows: TGCGCCAGCAGCTTGCGGACAGGGGTCGGTGAAGCTTTCTTT. This gives the protein CASSLRTGVGEAFF. The V and J genes are TRBV5-1 and TRBJ1-1, with 9 bases lining up with TRBD1. Per the germline V gene, CDR1 is SGHRS and CDR2 is YFSETQ. Trimming cost V 1 base and J 7 bases; bases outside gene matches: 5. The CDR3 runs to 14 residues.